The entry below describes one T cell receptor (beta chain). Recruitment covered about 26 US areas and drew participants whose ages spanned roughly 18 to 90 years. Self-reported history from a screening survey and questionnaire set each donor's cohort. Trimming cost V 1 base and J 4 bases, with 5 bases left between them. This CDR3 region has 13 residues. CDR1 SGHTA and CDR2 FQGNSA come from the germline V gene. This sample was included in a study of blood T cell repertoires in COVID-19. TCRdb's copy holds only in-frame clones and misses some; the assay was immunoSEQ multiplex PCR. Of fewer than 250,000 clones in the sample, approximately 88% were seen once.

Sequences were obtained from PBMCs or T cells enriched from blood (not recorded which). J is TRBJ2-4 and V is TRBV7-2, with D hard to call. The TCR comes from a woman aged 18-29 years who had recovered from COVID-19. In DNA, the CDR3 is TGTGCCAGCAGCTTAGACTCTAAAAACATTCAGTACTTC. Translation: CASSLDSKNIQYF.